Given below is one T cell receptor beta chain in context. This entry is derived from a study of blood T cell repertoires in COVID-19. The repertoire was sequenced with immunoSEQ multiplex PCR; TCRdb's copy has only in-frame clones and lacks some. The table lists a few hundred thousand clones, roughly 86% of them singletons. Germline V gene lookup returns CDR1 SGHTA and CDR2 FQGNSA. This CDR3 region has 16 residues. With V trimmed by 1 base and J by 4 bases, 7 bases remained unmatched. The material sequenced was PBMCs or T cells enriched from blood (not recorded which). This receptor was obtained from a woman between 18 and 29 years old who had recovered from COVID-19. The rearrangement joins TRBV7-2 to TRBJ2-7; 10 bases map to TRBD2. CDR3: CASSLVLAGDGYEQYF. In DNA, the CDR3 is TGTGCCAGCAGCTTAGTGCTAGCGGGAGATGGGTACGAGCAGTACTTC.